This T cell receptor beta chain was identified during a study of beta chain features in type 1 diabetes. Study outcomes and limitations: VDJ junctions from patients with type 1 diabetes contained fewer insertions and more deletions. TCRB CDR3s were moderately but significantly shorter in Type 1 diabetes patients in all four CD4+ subsets. For patients, the naive, central memory and Treg TCRB repertoires appeared more alike than for healthy donors.

Turning to this clone: What it recognizes is unknown.

The CDR3 contains 15 residues. V lost 9 bases, J lost 0 bases, and 17 bases lay in between. Germline CDR1 reads LNHDA; CDR2 reads SQIVND (reference sequence). Expressed TCRB transcripts were sequenced because the entire RNA isolate underwent reverse transcription. Generated by immunoSEQ multiplex PCR, the TCRdb table keeps only in-frame clones and is missing some. The sample comprises tens of thousands of clones, approximately 43% of which are singletons, and approximately 0.13% rests with the top ten. Markers CD45RO/CCR7/CD25/CD127/CD95/CD27 served to sort CD4+ naive, central memory, regulatory and stem cell-like memory cells.

The V call is TRBV19, the J call TRBJ1-1; a possible D gene is TRBD1 (5 bases). Sequenced material: stem cell memory CD4+ T cells from blood. This clonotype was sampled from a man in his thirties or forties with type 1 diabetes. The CDR3 spells CASRTSGGMNTEAFF. CDR3 DNA sequence: TGTGCCAGCCGGACCAGCGGGGGGATGAACACTGAAGCTTTCTTT.